These 19 T cell receptor beta chains came from one sample sequenced in a study of cytomegalovirus exposure and HLA in healthy donors. The PCR was carried out with 60 Vbeta primers and 13 Jbeta primers. Method: immunoSEQ multiplex PCR; TCRdb's copy keeps in-frame clones and lacks some. Of about 140,000 clones in the sample, more than 75% are singletons; the top ten hold around 2.9%. Sequencing used PBMCs. Receptors originate from a female donor in good health and CMV-seronegative.

V is TRBV6-1 and J is TRBJ2-7; TRBD1 might be the D (6 bases). The germline gives CDR1 MNHNS, CDR2 SASEGT. Trimming stripped 5 bases from V and 3 bases from J, with 14 bases between. CDR3 size: 14 residues. The CDR3 loop is CASSTGPPIYEQYF. The CDR3 DNA reads as TGTGCCAGCAGTACAGGGCCGCCGATCTACGAGCAGTACTTC.

This sequence joins TRBV7-9 and TRBJ1-2, with 9 bases aligning to TRBD1. The CDR3 runs 17 residues. The junction had 9 bases not matched to a gene; V was cut back by 1 base and J by 3 bases. Per the germline V gene, CDR1 is SEHNR and CDR2 is FQNEAQ (reference sequence). For the CDR3, the DNA is TGTGCCAGCAGCTTAGGTCCGGGACAGGGTAGTGACTATGGCTACACCTTC. Residues: CASSLGPGQGSDYGYTF.

V and J are TRBV29-1 and TRBJ2-1; 12 nucleotides align to TRBD2. The ends lost 2 bases at V and 5 bases at J; junction bases unmatched: 4. Germline CDR1 reads SQVTM; CDR2 reads ANQGSEA. CDR3 size: 15 residues. In DNA form, the CDR3 reads TGCAGCGTTGAACCTAGGACTAGCGGGAACAATGAGCAGTTCTTC. Its translation: CSVEPRTSGNNEQFF.

About this clone: Within the sample, other DNA sequences also encode this same CDR3. The J gene is TRBJ2-1, the V gene TRBV5-1, with a weak D call TRBD2 (5 bases). This CDR3 region has 13 residues. CDR1 and CDR2 (germline): SGHRS, YFSETQ. With 0 bases removed from V and 10 bases from J, the gap between germline ends came to 11 bases. Here the CDR3 DNA reads TGCGCCAGCAGCTTGGCCGAGGGTGCGGAGCAGTTCTTC. This translates into CASSLAEGAEQFF.

V and J are TRBV29-1 and TRBJ2-3, with 10 bases that match TRBD2. Germline V gene lookup returns CDR1 SQVTM and CDR2 ANQGSEA. The CDR3 length is 16 residues. V lost 7 bases to trimming and J lost 2 bases; unmatched junction nucleotides: 12. CDR3 protein: CSANIGLAVYTDTQYF. For the CDR3, the DNA is TGCAGCGCAAATATAGGACTAGCGGTTTACACAGATACGCAGTATTTT.

V is TRBV29-1 and J is TRBJ1-2; TRBD1 matches 9 bases. Germline assignment: CDR1 SQVTM and CDR2 ANQGSEA. The J segment lost 3 bases and the V segment lost 7 bases, leaving 6 bases of the junction unmatched. CDR3 length equals 13 residues. The chain's CDR3 is CSGGTGSHYGYTF. CDR3 nucleotides: TGCAGCGGGGGGACAGGGTCCCACTATGGCTACACCTTC.

J is TRBJ2-1 and V is TRBV7-8; a possible D gene is TRBD2 (7 bases). The CDR3 runs to 15 residues. Germline V gene lookup returns CDR1 SGHVS and CDR2 FQNEAQ. Trimming removed 5 bases at V and 4 bases at J, with 15 bases between. In nucleotides, the CDR3 is TGTGCCAGCAGCCCCCGGGGGGCCCTGTACAATGAGCAGTTCTTC. Protein product: CASSPRGALYNEQFF. The entire variable domain, with the rest obtained from reference TRBV7-8 and TRBJ2-1, is as follows: GAGVSQSPRYKVAKRGQDVALRCDPISGHVSLFWYQQALGQGPEFLTYFQNEAQLDKSGLPSDRFFAERPEGSVSTLKIQRTQQEDSAVYLCASSPRGALYNEQFFGPGTRLTVL.

The rearrangement joins TRBV7-9 to TRBJ1-4, with a weak D call TRBD1 (6 bases). The CDR3 length is 16 residues. V dropped 5 bases and J dropped 7 bases, with 20 bases sitting between them. Germline assignment: CDR1 SEHNR and CDR2 FQNEAQ (reference sequence). The CDR3 loop is CASSRSRGRGSEKLFF. CDR3 coding DNA: TGTGCCAGCAGCAGATCTCGGGGCAGGGGTAGTGAAAAACTGTTTTTT.

The chain joins TRBV14 to TRBJ2-3; 9 bases are a match to TRBD2. The CDR3 is 17 residues long. The germline gives CDR1 SGHDN, CDR2 FVKESK. V gave up 0 bases and J gave up 5 bases; unmatched junction bases: 9. The CDR3 DNA is TGTGCCAGCAGCCAAGAAGCTTTGGGACTAGCTCAAGATACGCAGTATTTT. It specifies CASSQEALGLAQDTQYF.

The chain uses TRBV28 and TRBJ1-3; no clear D gene. V was trimmed by 4 bases and J by 0 bases, leaving 4 bases between them. Germline V lookup: CDR1 MDHEN, CDR2 SYDVKM. CDR3 length: 13 residues. The CDR3 is CASSYNSGNTIYF. The DNA of the CDR3 is TGTGCCAGCAGTTATAACTCTGGAAACACCATATATTTT.

This clone was counted only a few times. This sequence joins TRBV4-1 and TRBJ2-7, with 7 bases aligning to TRBD1. CDR3 length: 15 residues. Trimming cost V 4 bases and J 3 bases; bases outside gene matches: 9. Germline CDR1 is MGHRA and CDR2 is YSYEKL. The CDR3: CASSREDRLDYEQYF. CDR3 nucleotide sequence: TGCGCCAGCAGCCGAGAGGACAGGTTGGACTACGAGCAGTACTTC.

This clone has only one observation. The rearrangement joins TRBV29-1 to TRBJ2-1, with 11 bases lining up with TRBD2. Trimming at V came to 2 bases and at J to 4 bases, leaving 22 bases not matched to a gene. The CDR3 contains 21 residues. Germline CDR1 and CDR2: SQVTM and ANQGSEA. CDR3 protein: CSVENRGTMTGLAGIYNEQFF. CDR3 sequence (DNA): TGCAGCGTTGAAAACAGGGGAACTATGACTGGACTAGCGGGTATATACAATGAGCAGTTCTTC.

This rearrangement joins TRBV2 to TRBJ2-2, with a weak D call TRBD1 (6 bases). The V gene lost 2 bases and the J gene lost 4 bases, with 14 bases spanning the gap. The CDR3 loop spans 16 amino acids. In germline, CDR1 is SNHLY, CDR2 FYNNEI. The CDR3 coding sequence is TGTGCCAGCAGTGAAATCAGGGGCTGTTGCACCGGGGAGCTGTTTTTT. Residues: CASSEIRGCCTGELFF.

The CDR3 region is CAWSGRGYNQPQHF. The CDR3 DNA sequence: TGTGCCTGGAGCGGCAGGGGATACAATCAGCCCCAGCATTTT. The chain links TRBV30 to TRBJ1-5; TRBD1 might be the D (6 bases). Germline-derived CDR1 and CDR2 are GTSNPN and SVGIG (reference sequence). This CDR3 spans 14 amino acids. The V end lost 3 bases, the J end lost 3 bases, and 12 bases lay between the germline ends.

V gene TRBV7-9 combines with J gene TRBJ2-5, with 11 bases fitting TRBD2. The length of the CDR3 is 15 residues. The V gene's germline CDR1 is SEHNR and CDR2 FQNEAQ (reference sequence). Losses at the gene ends were 5 bases for V and 7 bases for J; bases not matched to a gene: 9. The CDR3 here is CASSLTSGTVGTQYF. The CDR3 DNA sequence: TGTGCCAGCAGCCTGACTAGCGGGACCGTCGGGACCCAGTACTTC.

The chain combines TRBV7-8 with TRBJ2-2, with 10 bases lining up with TRBD2. Germline assignment: CDR1 SGHVS and CDR2 FQNEAQ. V lost 2 bases to trimming and J lost 4 bases; unmatched junction nucleotides: 13. The CDR3 has 19 residues. The CDR3 region has the DNA TGTGCCAGCAGCTTAAGTAGGCTAGCGGGGGTCATTACCACCGGGGAGCTGTTTTTT. This codes for CASSLSRLAGVITTGELFF.

This chain joins TRBV5-1 and TRBJ1-3; D not certain. The CDR3 is made up of 15 amino acids. Looked up from germline, CDR1 is SGHRS and CDR2 is YFSETQ. V was trimmed by 5 bases and J by 2 bases, leaving 14 bases between them. The CDR3 here is CASSFGRSPGNTIYF. DNA of the CDR3: TGCGCCAGCAGTTTTGGTAGAAGCCCTGGAAACACCATATATTTT.

The CDR3 DNA reads as TGCGCCAGCAGCCAGCAGGAGAACACTGAAGCTTTCTTT. Encoded protein: CASSQQENTEAFF. V usage is TRBV4-1 and J usage is TRBJ1-1, with D unresolved. This CDR3 contains 13 residues. CDR1 MGHRA and CDR2 YSYEKL come from the germline V gene. V was pared by 3 bases and J by 1 base, with 6 bases between.

The chain links TRBV5-4 to TRBJ2-1; weak D call: TRBD2 (6 bases). Between the trimmed V and J ends, which lost 3 bases and 0 bases, there was a span of 16 bases. Germline CDR1 is SGHNT and CDR2 is YYREEE (reference sequence). The CDR3 is made up of 17 amino acids. For the CDR3, the DNA is TGTGCCAGCAGCTATACAAGGGCTAGCGTCTCCTACAATGAGCAGTTCTTC. Translation gives CASSYTRASVSYNEQFF.